Each of the 31 T cell receptor beta chains below was sequenced from the same sample in a study of immune cell composition in non-small cell lung cancer. The assay was immunoSEQ multiplex PCR, and TCRdb's table has in-frame clones only and misses some. The sample carries 14,000 to 15,000 clones, around 68% recorded once. Input material: lung tumor tissue. Source of these receptors: a human donor with non-small cell lung cancer.

The V call is TRBV7-3, the J call TRBJ1-2, with a possible D match to TRBD1 (5 bases). The germline gives CDR1 SGHTA, CDR2 FQGTGA. V was pared by 5 bases and J by 1 base, with 14 bases between. The CDR3 spans 15 residues. The CDR3 protein is CASSPGTRRNYGYTF. The DNA for the CDR3 is TGTGCCAGCAGCCCCGGGACTAGACGTAACTATGGCTACACCTTC.

V is TRBV7-9 and J is TRBJ1-1, with a tentative D call TRBD1 (5 bases). The CDR3 extends over 18 amino acids. Trimming shortened V by 4 bases and J by 1 base, and 22 bases separated the two germline ends. Germline loops: CDR1 SEHNR, CDR2 FQNEAQ (reference sequence). The CDR3 sequence: CASSSLYPRLGANTEAFF. Written as DNA, the CDR3 is TGTGCCAGCAGCTCCCTTTACCCGAGGTTAGGGGCGAACACTGAAGCTTTCTTT.

The chain combines TRBV27 with TRBJ2-1, with 8 bases that match TRBD1. V shed 5 bases and J 7 bases; nucleotides not matched to a gene: 13. This CDR3 region has 16 residues. Per germline, CDR1 MNHEY and CDR2 SMNVEV (reference sequence). The CDR3 reads CASSRPGQDPVNEQFF. The CDR3 DNA sequence: TGTGCCAGCAGTCGTCCGGGACAGGACCCTGTAAATGAGCAGTTCTTC.

V gene TRBV29-1 combines with J gene TRBJ1-3; a possible D gene is TRBD1 (6 bases). V dropped 4 bases and J dropped 1 base, with 8 bases sitting between them. In germline, CDR1 is SQVTM, CDR2 ANQGSEA. This CDR3 contains 13 residues. The CDR3 loop reads CSVVRGSGNTIYF. In nucleotides, the CDR3 is TGCAGCGTTGTCAGGGGATCTGGAAACACCATATATTTT.

V gene TRBV29-1 combines with J gene TRBJ1-3; the D is unclear. The CDR3 length is 14 residues. Germline-derived CDR1 and CDR2 are SQVTM and ANQGSEA. V was trimmed by 6 bases and J by 4 bases, leaving 16 bases between them. CDR3 nucleotides: TGCAGCGTACGGCTATCTTCTAGAGGAAACACCATATATTTT. Translated: CSVRLSSRGNTIYF.

The chain carries TRBV6-5 and TRBJ2-1; a possible D gene is TRBD2 (5 bases). From germline, CDR1 is MNHEY and CDR2 SVGAGI. The CDR3 spans 13 residues. Trimming stripped 0 bases from V and 7 bases from J, with 7 bases between. CDR3 region: CASSYSRLNEQFF. CDR3 nucleotide sequence: TGTGCCAGCAGTTACTCCAGACTAAATGAGCAGTTCTTC.

This clone came up once. The gene calls are TRBV6-1 and TRBJ1-5, with no clear D. The CDR3 consists of 17 residues. The germline V gene has CDR1 MNHNS and CDR2 SASEGT. Trimming shortened V by 3 bases and J by 0 bases, and 15 bases separated the two germline ends. CDR3 protein: CASSDAVGVYSNQPQHF. DNA of the CDR3: TGTGCCAGCAGTGACGCAGTCGGGGTGTATAGCAATCAGCCCCAGCATTTT.

The chain uses TRBV5-1 and TRBJ1-1; 8 bases agree with TRBD1. This CDR3 is 16 amino acids long. Losses at the gene ends were 3 bases for V and 1 base for J; bases not matched to a gene: 8. Per germline, CDR1 SGHRS and CDR2 YFSETQ. The DNA of the CDR3 is TGCGCCAGCAGCTGGGCAGGGGGCGATGGGAACACTGAAGCTTTCTTT. Protein product: CASSWAGGDGNTEAFF.

V is TRBV7-2 and J is TRBJ1-5; D not certain. V was trimmed by 5 bases and J by 1 base, leaving 9 bases between them. Germline CDR1 and CDR2: SGHTA and FQGNSA. The CDR3 is 14 residues long. CDR3 sequence: CASSRTGSNQPQHF. As DNA, the CDR3 is TGTGCCAGCAGCCGGACGGGAAGCAATCAGCCCCAGCATTTT. Looking up the rest from reference TRBV7-2 and TRBJ1-5 gives the full variable domain: GAGVSQSPSNKVTEKGKDVELRCDPISGHTALYWYRQSLGQGLEFLIYFQGNSAPDKSGLPSDRFSAERTGGSVSTLTIQRTQQEDSAVYLCASSRTGSNQPQHFGDGTRLSIL.

The chain joins TRBV15 to TRBJ2-7; D is perhaps TRBD1 (6 bases). Germline CDR1 and CDR2: LNHNV and YYDKDF (reference sequence). V was shortened by 1 base and J by 2 bases, with 18 bases between the two germline ends. This CDR3 spans 17 amino acids. The CDR3 DNA reads TGTGCCACCAGCAGAGGCATAGGGGGTCGCTCCACCTACGAGCAGTACTTC. Protein: CATSRGIGGRSTYEQYF.

V is TRBV29-1 and J is TRBJ2-7, with TRBD1 matching over 9 bases. This CDR3 is 13 amino acids long. The V gene end was trimmed by 4 bases and the J gene end by 4 bases; junction bases not matched to a gene: 5. Germline CDR1 reads SQVTM; CDR2 reads ANQGSEA. CDR3 nucleotides: TGCAGCGTTGCCCCAGGGACAGGGTACGAGCAGTACTTC. Protein: CSVAPGTGYEQYF.

The V and J genes are TRBV6-6 and TRBJ1-2; perhaps TRBD1 as D (6 bases). Between the trimmed V and J ends, which lost 4 bases and 4 bases, there was a span of 16 bases. Germline V gene sequence: CDR1 MNHNY, CDR2 SVGAGI (reference sequence). The CDR3 totals 15 residues. The CDR3: CASSSLGQGFYGYTF. The CDR3 DNA reads as TGTGCCAGCAGTTCCTTGGGGCAGGGGTTCTATGGCTACACCTTC.

The rearrangement links TRBV4-1 to TRBJ1-3, with D unresolved. The V and J ends lost 1 base and 3 bases respectively, with 10 bases between them. The germline gives CDR1 MGHRA, CDR2 YSYEKL. The CDR3 has 15 amino acids. CDR3 residues: CASSQGGGLGNTIYF. The DNA for the CDR3 is TGCGCCAGCAGCCAAGGTGGAGGGCTTGGAAACACCATATATTTT.

The V gene is TRBV19, the J gene TRBJ1-6, with D possibly TRBD1 on 5 matching bases. Germline values: CDR1 LNHDA, CDR2 SQIVND (reference sequence). This CDR3 comprises 17 residues. The germline V and J ends were trimmed by 3 bases and 0 bases, with 12 bases remaining between them. DNA for the CDR3: TGTGCCAGTAGTATGGGGCAGGGATACTCCTATAATTCACCCCTCCACTTT. Translation: CASSMGQGYSYNSPLHF.

The chain has TRBV7-6 and TRBJ2-7; TRBD1 matches at 11 bases. CDR3 length: 15 amino acids. Trimming took 5 bases from V and 1 from J; bases not matched to a gene: 4. CDR1 and CDR2 from the germline V gene are SGHVS and FNYEAQ. In DNA, the CDR3 is TGTGCCAGCAGCCGGACAGGGGGCGCATCCTACGAGCAGTACTTC. Translating it yields CASSRTGGASYEQYF. Filled out from reference TRBV7-6 and TRBJ2-7, the complete variable domain reads GAGVSQSPRYKVTKRGQDVALRCDPISGHVSLYWYRQALGQGPEFLTYFNYEAQQDKSGLPNDRFSAERPEGSISTLTIQRTEQRDSAMYRCASSRTGGASYEQYFGPGTRLTVT.

V usage is TRBV11-1 and J usage is TRBJ1-1, with 8 positions matching TRBD1. CDR3 size: 18 residues. After removal of 1 base from V and 3 bases from J, the junction contained 13 bases not matched to a gene. Looked up from germline, CDR1 is SGHAT and CDR2 is FQDESV (reference sequence). CDR3 sequence reads: CASSLVFGQGRRDTEAFF. As DNA, the CDR3 is TGTGCCAGCAGCTTAGTCTTTGGACAGGGTCGGAGAGACACTGAAGCTTTCTTT.

The DNA for the CDR3 is TGTGCCAGCGGAACAGGGGAGTACAATCAGCCCCAGCATTTT. Translation: CASGTGEYNQPQHF. This sequence joins TRBV6-5 and TRBJ1-5, with 7 bases that match TRBD1. Unmatched junction bases numbered 7, after V lost 8 bases and J lost 3 bases. The V gene's germline CDR1 is MNHEY and CDR2 SVGAGI. CDR3 length: 14 amino acids.

This rearrangement joins TRBV19 to TRBJ2-3, with D perhaps matching TRBD2 (6 bases). The V and J ends lost 4 bases and 0 bases respectively, with 20 bases between them. The CDR3 length is 18 residues. Germline CDR1 LNHDA, CDR2 SQIVND (reference sequence). For the CDR3, the DNA is TGTGCCAGTAGTAACCCTTTCTTAGCTGCGGGAAGCACAGATACGCAGTATTTT. It translates to CASSNPFLAAGSTDTQYF.

The chain has TRBV11-3 and TRBJ2-2; D is ambiguous. Trimming took off 5 bases at V and 3 bases at J, with 7 bases between the two ends. The germline gives CDR1 SGHNT, CDR2 YENEEA. The CDR3 totals 13 residues. The CDR3 DNA follows: TGTGCCAGCAGCCCCCGGGACACCGGGGAGCTGTTTTTT. It specifies CASSPRDTGELFF.

The V call is TRBV7-9, the J call TRBJ2-7; possible D gene TRBD1, 5 bases. The ends were cut back, 1 base at V and 0 bases at J, with 7 bases in the middle. CDR3 size: 14 residues. Germline-derived CDR1 and CDR2 are SEHNR and FQNEAQ (reference sequence). The CDR3 is CASSLDRSSYEQYF. CDR3 nucleotide sequence: TGTGCCAGCAGCTTAGACAGGAGCTCCTACGAGCAGTACTTC.

The V gene is TRBV7-4, the J gene TRBJ2-5; D uncertain. Between the trimmed V and J ends, which lost 5 bases and 0 bases, there was a span of 7 bases. In germline, CDR1 is SGHVT, CDR2 SQSDAQ. The CDR3 has 13 amino acids. CDR3 DNA sequence: TGTGCCAGCAGCACCAGGAACCAAGAGACCCAGTACTTC. This translates into CASSTRNQETQYF.

The rearrangement links TRBV7-9 to TRBJ2-7; 8 positions match TRBD1. The length of the CDR3 is 15 residues. Germline V lookup: CDR1 SEHNR, CDR2 FQNEAQ (reference sequence). V dropped 6 bases and J dropped 3; count of bases not matched to a gene: 10. Written as DNA, the CDR3 is TGTGCCAGCAGTTTGCTCGCTGGACAGGGCTACGAGCAGTACTTC. Its protein product is CASSLLAGQGYEQYF.

The chain carries TRBV14 and TRBJ2-1, with 7 nucleotides matching TRBD1. Per germline, CDR1 SGHDN and CDR2 FVKESK. Unmatched junction bases numbered 10, after V lost 7 bases and J lost 7 bases. The CDR3 is 14 residues long. The CDR3 sequence is CASTPRQGRNEQFF. The CDR3 region has the DNA TGTGCCAGCACCCCAAGACAGGGAAGGAATGAGCAGTTCTTC. The full variable domain, completed using reference TRBV14 and TRBJ2-1, is EAGVTQFPSHSVIEKGQTVTLRCDPISGHDNLYWYRRVMGKEIKFLLHFVKESKQDESGMPNNRFLAERTGGTYSTLKVQPAELEDSGVYFCASTPRQGRNEQFFGPGTRLTVL.

This clone was seen a few times. J is TRBJ1-5 and V is TRBV2; tentative D call: TRBD1 (5 bases). Trimming shortened V by 6 bases and J by 5 bases, and 26 bases separated the two germline ends. Germline loops: CDR1 SNHLY, CDR2 FYNNEI. The CDR3 length is 18 residues. CDR3 sequence: CASRSQGTHTHPHQPQHF. CDR3 coding DNA: TGTGCCAGCAGAAGCCAGGGAACCCACACCCACCCTCATCAGCCCCAGCATTTT.

The V call is TRBV9, the J call TRBJ1-3, with 9 bases fitting TRBD1. The CDR3 covers 15 residues. Trimming removed 3 bases from V and 7 bases from J; junction bases left unmatched: 8. Germline CDR1 reads SGDLS; CDR2 reads YYNGEE. The CDR3 region has the DNA TGTGCCAGCAGCGCCTCTACAGGGGGCATCAACACCATATATTTT. Translated, it gives CASSASTGGINTIYF. The full variable domain, its missing parts supplied by reference TRBV9 and TRBJ1-3, is DSGVTQTPKHLITATGQRVTLRCSPRSGDLSVYWYQQSLDQGLQFLIQYYNGEERAKGNILERFSAQQFPDLHSELNLSSLELGDSALYFCASSASTGGINTIYFGEGSWLTVV.

This chain uses TRBV6-1 with TRBJ1-5; TRBD1 is a possible D gene (5 bases). The CDR3 consists of 13 residues. Germline loops: CDR1 MNHNS, CDR2 SASEGT. Trimming took off 7 bases at V and 5 bases at J, with 12 bases between the two ends. This chain's CDR3 is CASTPLRDQPQHF. The CDR3 bases are TGTGCCAGCACACCGCTCAGGGATCAGCCCCAGCATTTT.

This clone turned up a few times. V gene TRBV19 combines with J gene TRBJ1-1; 8 bases fit TRBD1. V shed 5 bases, J shed 5 bases, and the junction held 4 bases outside the gene matches. This CDR3 region has 13 residues. Germline CDR1 reads LNHDA; CDR2 reads SQIVND (reference sequence). Here the CDR3 DNA reads TGTGCCAGTAGTCTGAACAGGGGGACTGAAGCTTTCTTT. It codes for CASSLNRGTEAFF.

The chain has TRBV7-6 and TRBJ2-5, with unresolved D. From germline, CDR1 is SGHVS and CDR2 FNYEAQ. This CDR3 is built from 13 residues. With 5 bases removed from V and 1 base from J, the gap between germline ends came to 8 bases. The CDR3 DNA follows: TGTGCCAGCAGCCTGGGCCTCCAAGAGACCCAGTACTTC. As protein: CASSLGLQETQYF. The entire variable domain, with the rest obtained from reference TRBV7-6 and TRBJ2-5, is as follows: GAGVSQSPRYKVTKRGQDVALRCDPISGHVSLYWYRQALGQGPEFLTYFNYEAQQDKSGLPNDRFSAERPEGSISTLTIQRTEQRDSAMYRCASSLGLQETQYFGPGTRLLVL.

J is TRBJ1-4 and V is TRBV5-1; 8 bases agree with TRBD1. There are 14 residues in the CDR3. Germline CDR1 is SGHRS and CDR2 is YFSETQ. V shed 2 bases and J 6 bases; nucleotides not matched to a gene: 3. DNA for the CDR3: TGCGCCAGCAGCTTCCAGGGGGCGGATGAAAAACTGTTTTTT. Its protein is CASSFQGADEKLFF.

This clone has a handful of counts. J is TRBJ1-2 and V is TRBV6-5; D remains unclear. This CDR3 comprises 12 residues. The germline V gene encodes CDR1 MNHEY and CDR2 SVGAGI. With 7 bases removed from V and 1 base from J, the gap between germline ends came to 7 bases. CDR3 nucleotides: TGTGCCAGCAACCGGGGTAACTATGGCTACACCTTC. This translates into CASNRGNYGYTF.

The chain recombines TRBV6-5 with TRBJ2-7, with unresolved D. CDR1 and CDR2 from the germline V gene are MNHEY and SVGAGI. This CDR3 spans 13 amino acids. Trimming took 2 bases from V and 7 from J, leaving 12 bases between them. Written as DNA, the CDR3 is TGTGCCAGCAGTTACGGGCAGATCAATGAGCAGTACTTC. It codes for CASSYGQINEQYF.